Presented here are 25 T cell receptor beta chains from one specimen sequenced in a study of T cells in pancreatic ductal adenocarcinoma. Clones were read by immunoSEQ multiplex PCR, and TCRdb kept only the in-frame ones, dropping some. The sample lists about 100,000 clones, nearly 95% occurring once. Surgery without prior neoadjuvant therapy was the treatment of the selected pancreatic ductal adenocarcinoma patients. Sequenced input: PBMCs. The receptor set was obtained from a human donor with pancreatic ductal adenocarcinoma.

The V gene is TRBV27, the J gene TRBJ2-1, with TRBD2 matching over 14 bases. The CDR3 spans 21 residues. Unmatched junction bases numbered 19, after V lost 8 bases and J lost 1 base. Germline V lookup: CDR1 MNHEY, CDR2 SMNVEV (reference sequence). The CDR3 nucleotides read TGTGCCAGCCAAGGGGACTTCTGGGGGACTAGCGGGAGTAAATCCTACAATGAGCAGTTCTTC. This encodes CASQGDFWGTSGSKSYNEQFF.

J is TRBJ2-7 and V is TRBV15; D gene uncertain. CDR1 is LNHNV, CDR2 YYDKDF, per germline (reference sequence). Trimming took 4 bases from V and 3 from J, leaving 4 bases between them. The CDR3 has 11 residues. CDR3 sequence: CATSNNYEQYF. CDR3 bases: TGTGCCACCAGCAACAACTACGAGCAGTACTTC. Complete variable domain (other parts from reference TRBV15 and TRBJ2-7): DAMVIQNPRYQVTQFGKPVTLSCSQTLNHNVMYWYQQKSSQAPKLLFHYYDKDFNNEADTPDNFQSRRPNTSFCFLDIRSPGLGDTAMYLCATSNNYEQYFGPGTRLTVT.

The rearrangement uses TRBV6-1 and TRBJ1-5; TRBD1 matches 7 bases. Trimming removed 4 bases from V and 6 bases from J; junction bases left unmatched: 9. Germline assignment: CDR1 MNHNS and CDR2 SASEGT. The CDR3 runs to 15 residues. The CDR3 region has the DNA TGTGCCAGCAGTGGAGTGACAGGGAACGGTCAGCCCCAGCATTTT. This gives the protein CASSGVTGNGQPQHF.

This chain connects TRBV7-6 to TRBJ2-3; no firm D call. Germline assignment: CDR1 SGHVS and CDR2 FNYEAQ. Trimming took 0 bases from V and 5 from J, leaving 6 bases between them. The CDR3 runs to 13 residues. This CDR3 reads CASSLAVRDTQYF. The CDR3 region has the DNA TGTGCCAGCAGCTTAGCCGTGAGAGATACGCAGTATTTT.

V usage is TRBV19 and J usage is TRBJ2-2; the D gene is possibly TRBD1 (6 bases). CDR1 and CDR2 (germline): LNHDA, SQIVND (reference sequence). The CDR3 is 15 amino acids. The V end lost 5 bases, the J end lost 0 bases, and 10 bases lay between the germline ends. This CDR3 reads CASSRGQPNTGELFF. The CDR3 nucleotides read TGTGCCAGTAGTCGGGGACAACCGAACACCGGGGAGCTGTTTTTT.

The rearrangement links TRBV28 to TRBJ1-2, with D perhaps matching TRBD1 (6 bases). The CDR3 is 14 residues long. Germline V CDR1 and CDR2: MDHEN, SYDVKM. V was cut by 6 bases and J by 4 bases, with 15 bases left in between. CDR3 loop: CASSPGQTLYGYTF. The CDR3 coding sequence is TGTGCCAGCAGCCCGGGACAAACTCTCTATGGCTACACCTTC.

V usage is TRBV28 and J usage is TRBJ2-2; 7 nucleotides match TRBD2. CDR1 MDHEN and CDR2 SYDVKM come from the germline V gene. Unmatched junction bases numbered 8, after V lost 6 bases and J lost 1 base. The CDR3 is 16 amino acids. The CDR3 coding sequence is TGTGCCAGCAGGACCTCGGCGGGAGTGAACACCGGGGAGCTGTTTTTT. Translated, it gives CASRTSAGVNTGELFF.

V usage is TRBV5-4 and J usage is TRBJ2-7, with 7 nucleotides matching TRBD2. This CDR3 has 15 residues. With V trimmed by 0 bases and J by 0 bases, 3 bases remained unmatched. Looked up from germline, CDR1 is SGHNT and CDR2 is YYREEE (reference sequence). For the CDR3, the DNA is TGTGCCAGCAGCTTGGCTAGCGGAGGCTCCTACGAGCAGTACTTC. Its translation is CASSLASGGSYEQYF.

CDR3 coding DNA: TGTGCCATCATTGGAGGGGAGGGTGAGCAGTTCTTC. It yields the protein CAIIGGEGEQFF. This sequence joins TRBV10-3 and TRBJ2-1; 7 nucleotides match TRBD2. The CDR3 has 12 amino acids. Germline trimming cut 7 bases from V and 9 bases from J; bases unmatched to any gene: 6. Germline lookup yields CDR1 ENHRY and CDR2 SYGVKD.

The chain uses TRBV5-1 and TRBJ2-3; TRBD2 agrees at 8 bases. V dropped 2 bases and J dropped 4; count of bases not matched to a gene: 3. The germline V gene encodes CDR1 SGHRS and CDR2 YFSETQ. This CDR3 comprises 14 residues. CDR3 sequence reads: CASSLSGGADTQYF. DNA of the CDR3: TGCGCCAGCAGCTTAAGCGGGGGTGCAGATACGCAGTATTTT.

The rearrangement joins TRBV4-1 to TRBJ1-4, with a weak D call TRBD1 (5 bases). V lost 4 bases to trimming and J lost 7 bases, with 10 bases between them. CDR1 and CDR2 (germline): MGHRA, YSYEKL. The CDR3 is made up of 13 amino acids. CDR3 nucleotides: TGCGCCAGCAGCCCCCAGGGAACTGAAAAACTGTTTTTT. It specifies CASSPQGTEKLFF.

This chain uses TRBV7-9 with TRBJ2-3, with TRBD2 identical over 13 bases. CDR1 and CDR2 from the germline V gene are SEHNR and FQNEAQ (reference sequence). V gave up 3 bases and J gave up 1 base; unmatched junction bases: 7. There are 18 residues in the CDR3. Here the CDR3 reads CASSLWTSGRWGTDTQYF. The DNA for the CDR3 is TGTGCCAGCAGCTTGTGGACTAGCGGGAGATGGGGCACAGATACGCAGTATTTT.

V and J are TRBV12-5 and TRBJ2-3, with 7 bases lining up with TRBD1. The CDR3 is 15 amino acids. Trimming at V came to 6 bases and at J to 0 bases, leaving 6 bases not matched to a gene. The germline V gene has CDR1 LGHNT and CDR2 FRNRAP. The CDR3: CASGPVGQSTDTQYF. As DNA, the CDR3 is TGTGCTAGTGGCCCCGTGGGACAGAGCACAGATACGCAGTATTTT.

The chain has TRBV28 and TRBJ1-5; 7 bases are shared with TRBD1. V shed 5 bases and J 8 bases; nucleotides not matched to a gene: 12. The germline CDR1 and CDR2 sequences are MDHEN and SYDVKM. This CDR3 is built from 15 residues. This chain's CDR3 is CASSPAARGREPQHF. In nucleotides, the CDR3 is TGTGCCAGCAGTCCCGCCGCAAGGGGGCGTGAGCCCCAGCATTTT.

The chain joins TRBV27 to TRBJ2-3; 7 nucleotides agree with TRBD2. CDR1 MNHEY and CDR2 SMNVEV come from the germline V gene (reference sequence). Trimming at V came to 8 bases and at J to 0 bases, leaving 8 bases not matched to a gene. This CDR3 is built from 15 residues. CDR3 bases: TGTGCCAGCCATAACCTAGCGGCTAGCACAGATACGCAGTATTTT. Protein: CASHNLAASTDTQYF.

V gene TRBV30 combines with J gene TRBJ1-5; D is undetermined. V was pared by 2 bases and J by 1 base, with 6 bases between. This CDR3 has 13 amino acids. CDR1 and CDR2 from the germline V gene are GTSNPN and SVGIG (reference sequence). DNA of the CDR3: TGTGCCTGGAGTAAACAAAGCAATCAGCCCCAGCATTTT. Its protein is CAWSKQSNQPQHF.

The chain joins TRBV25-1 to TRBJ2-3; TRBD2 aligns across 7 bases. CDR3 size: 14 residues. Per the germline V gene, CDR1 is MGHDK and CDR2 is SYGVNS. V lost 8 bases to trimming and J lost 1 base; unmatched junction nucleotides: 6. CDR3 in DNA: TGTGCCAGCGGAGAAACTAGCGGCACAGATACGCAGTATTTT. Protein product: CASGETSGTDTQYF.

The chain recombines TRBV29-1 with TRBJ1-4; the D is unclear. V lost 7 bases and J lost 0, with 9 bases in between. The CDR3 has 13 residues. From germline, CDR1 is SQVTM and CDR2 ANQGSEA. CDR3 sequence reads: CSGLRSTNEKLFF. The CDR3 DNA follows: TGCAGCGGACTACGGTCAACTAATGAAAAACTGTTTTTT.

The chain joins TRBV10-3 to TRBJ2-7, with D perhaps matching TRBD1 (6 bases). Germline V gene lookup returns CDR1 ENHRY and CDR2 SYGVKD. This CDR3 has 15 amino acids. Trimming stripped 4 bases from V and 2 bases from J, with 15 bases between. In nucleotides, the CDR3 is TGTGCCATCAGTGGAGAGGGGGTCCCTCCCTACGAGCAGTACTTC. The encoded protein is CAISGEGVPPYEQYF.

The genes are TRBV28 and TRBJ2-7; 10 nucleotides align to TRBD1. V trimming: 5 bases; J trimming: 2 bases; junction bases outside the gene matches: 12. This CDR3 contains 17 residues. Germline V gene lookup returns CDR1 MDHEN and CDR2 SYDVKM. CDR3 DNA sequence: TGTGCCAGCAGTCAATTACCCGGGACAGGGGCCACCTACGAGCAGTACTTC. Translating gives CASSQLPGTGATYEQYF.

CDR3 region: CASSLGPLAGANVLTF. CDR3 bases: TGCGCCAGCAGCTTGGGCCCACTAGCTGGGGCCAACGTCCTGACTTTC. The gene calls are TRBV5-1 and TRBJ2-6, with D perhaps TRBD2 (5 bases). CDR1 and CDR2 from the germline V gene are SGHRS and YFSETQ. The ends were cut back, 0 bases at V and 2 bases at J, with 9 bases in the middle. This CDR3 is 16 amino acids long.

The gene calls are TRBV7-9 and TRBJ2-5; D call uncertain. The V gene's germline CDR1 is SEHNR and CDR2 FQNEAQ (reference sequence). This CDR3 comprises 9 residues. The germline V and J ends were trimmed by 4 bases and 13 bases, with 7 bases remaining between them. The CDR3 protein is CASSSPWYF. In nucleotides, the CDR3 is TGTGCCAGCAGCTCCCCCTGGTACTTC.

The rearrangement links TRBV7-9 to TRBJ2-1; 8 bases line up with TRBD1. The CDR3 sequence is 16 residues long. Unmatched junction bases numbered 9, after V lost 4 bases and J lost 4 bases. From germline, CDR1 is SEHNR and CDR2 FQNEAQ (reference sequence). CDR3 sequence reads: CASSSRGRGLYNEQFF. The CDR3 region has the DNA TGTGCCAGCAGCTCAAGAGGCAGGGGGCTTTACAATGAGCAGTTCTTC. Full variable domain (missing parts from reference TRBV7-9 and TRBJ2-1): DTGVSQNPRHKITKRGQNVTFRCDPISEHNRLYWYRQTLGQGPEFLTYFQNEAQLEKSRLLSDRFSAERPKGSFSTLEIQRTEQGDSAMYLCASSSRGRGLYNEQFFGPGTRLTVL.

This chain links TRBV4-1 with TRBJ2-2; D is uncertain. The germline V gene encodes CDR1 MGHRA and CDR2 YSYEKL. V shed 3 bases and J shed 2 bases, with 16 bases lying between them. The CDR3 runs to 17 residues. The CDR3 bases are TGCGCCAGCAGCCAGTTTAGTTCTAGATTCAACACCGGGGAGCTGTTTTTT. This encodes CASSQFSSRFNTGELFF.

This clone occurred once. V is TRBV10-3 and J is TRBJ2-3, with D maybe TRBD1 (6 bases). With 9 bases removed from V and 4 bases from J, the gap between germline ends came to 11 bases. Per the germline V gene, CDR1 is ENHRY and CDR2 is SYGVKD. The CDR3 sequence is 12 residues long. The CDR3 sequence: CAILQGPDTQYF. DNA for the CDR3: TGTGCCATTCTACAGGGCCCAGATACGCAGTATTTT.